The 9 T cell receptor beta chains below all came from one sample that was sequenced in a study of CD8+CD57+ T cells in acquired aplastic anemia. All patients picked for sequencing had shown, by flow cytometry, an expansion of CD8+CD57+ cells. Genomic DNA constituted the template upon which TCR beta VDJ and CDR3 profiling was performed. One entry per CDR3 protein results from TCRdb running MiXCR on the reads. The repertoire holds 180,000 or so distinct CDR3 sequences, roughly 48% seen once, with about 1.2% in the top ten. The material sequenced was sorted CD4+, CD8+, or CD8+CD57+ T cells (not recorded which) from PBMCs. These receptors were obtained from a human donor with aplastic anemia.

The table lists this clonotype with many counts. V usage is TRBV5-1 and J usage is TRBJ2-3, with 9 bases aligning to TRBD2. CDR1 and CDR2 (germline): SGHRS, YFSETQ. V was pared by 4 bases and J by 3 bases, with 6 bases of the junction left unmatched. This CDR3 comprises 15 residues. For the CDR3, the DNA is TGCGCCAGCAGCCAAGCGGGGGGCTCGACAGATACGCAGTATTTT. Residues: CASSQAGGSTDTQYF.

This clonotype was seen ten or more times. The J gene is TRBJ1-6, the V gene TRBV6-5; 7 bases match TRBD1. The CDR3 is made up of 13 amino acids. The V gene end was trimmed by 6 bases and the J gene end by 10 bases; junction bases not matched to a gene: 6. Germline values: CDR1 MNHEY, CDR2 SVGAGI. DNA for the CDR3: TGTGCCAGCAGACCTACAGGGGTATCACCCCTCCACTTT. Protein: CASRPTGVSPLHF.

This clonotype appeared many times. The J gene is TRBJ2-7, the V gene TRBV10-2; 9 nucleotides align to TRBD1. Trimming at V came to 6 bases and at J to 0 bases, leaving 12 bases not matched to a gene. There are 17 residues in the CDR3. Looked up from germline, CDR1 is WSHSY and CDR2 is SAAADI. CDR3 sequence reads: CASRTVPGTGISYEQYF. In DNA form, the CDR3 reads TGCGCCAGCAGGACCGTCCCCGGGACAGGGATCTCCTACGAGCAGTACTTC.

About this clonotype: Being one base from a much bigger clone, this may be a read error. The chain is built from TRBV5-4 and TRBJ2-1, with 15 nucleotides matching TRBD2. This CDR3 is built from 18 residues. Germline V CDR1 and CDR2: SGHNT, YYREEE (reference sequence). The CDR3 here is CACSLGLLGLAGGYEQFF. DNA of the CDR3: TGTGCCTGCAGCTTGGGCCTACTCGGACTAGCGGGGGGGTATGAGCAGTTCTTC. Full variable domain (remainder filled in from reference TRBV5-4 and TRBJ2-1): ETGVTQSPTHLIKTRGQQVTLRCSSQSGHNTVSWYQQALGQGPQFIFQYYREEENGRGNFPPRFSGLQFPNYSSELNVNALELDDSALYLCACSLGLLGLAGGYEQFFGPGTRLTVL.

This clonotype has at least ten counts. The chain combines TRBV12-3 or TRBV12-4 with TRBJ1-2; 7 bases are a match to TRBD1. V gave up 1 base and J gave up 4 bases; unmatched junction bases: 0. This CDR3 is built from 13 residues. CDR3 DNA sequence: TGTGCCAGCAGTTTAGGGACAGGCTATGGCTACACCTTC. This codes for CASSLGTGYGYTF.

This clonotype was seen ten or more times. The rearrangement joins TRBV5-1 to TRBJ1-1, with D possibly matching TRBD1 (6 bases). The CDR3 totals 13 residues. The germline V gene has CDR1 SGHRS and CDR2 YFSETQ. V was clipped by 4 bases and J by 3 bases, with 10 bases between them. The CDR3 sequence: CASSRGGDTEAFF. CDR3 DNA: TGCGCCAGCAGCAGAGGGGGGGACACTGAAGCTTTCTTT. Drawing the rest from reference TRBV5-1 and TRBJ1-1, the complete variable domain is KAGVTQTPRYLIKTRGQQVTLSCSPISGHRSVSWYQQTPGQGLQFLFEYFSETQRNKGNFPGRFSGRQFSNSRSEMNVSTLELGDSALYLCASSRGGDTEAFFGQGTRLTVV.

The chain is built from TRBV25-1 and TRBJ2-5; D perhaps matches TRBD2 (5 bases). Germline V lookup: CDR1 MGHDK, CDR2 SYGVNS. CDR3 size: 15 residues. Trimming took off 5 bases at V and 4 bases at J, with 17 bases between the two ends. As DNA, the CDR3 is TGTGCCAGCAGTCGAAGGACGGGGAAAGGAGAGACCCAGTACTTC. Its translation: CASSRRTGKGETQYF.

In this sample, this clonotype turned up many times. The J gene is TRBJ2-5, the V gene TRBV5-6; no firm D call. Trimming shortened V by 0 bases and J by 2 bases, and 5 bases separated the two germline ends. The CDR3 loop spans 13 amino acids. Germline lookup yields CDR1 SGHDT and CDR2 YYEEEE. The CDR3: CASSLVSQETQYF. Written as DNA, the CDR3 is TGTGCCAGCAGCTTGGTCAGTCAAGAGACCCAGTACTTC.

The chain has TRBV6-4 and TRBJ2-6; D unclear. The CDR3 has 18 amino acids. Germline V lookup: CDR1 MRHNA, CDR2 SNTAGT. V lost 0 bases and J lost 2, with 14 bases in between. CDR3 sequence (DNA): TGTGCCAGCAGTGACTCGTCGAGCACGGCGGCTGGGGCCAACGTCCTGACTTTC. Its protein product is CASSDSSSTAAGANVLTF.